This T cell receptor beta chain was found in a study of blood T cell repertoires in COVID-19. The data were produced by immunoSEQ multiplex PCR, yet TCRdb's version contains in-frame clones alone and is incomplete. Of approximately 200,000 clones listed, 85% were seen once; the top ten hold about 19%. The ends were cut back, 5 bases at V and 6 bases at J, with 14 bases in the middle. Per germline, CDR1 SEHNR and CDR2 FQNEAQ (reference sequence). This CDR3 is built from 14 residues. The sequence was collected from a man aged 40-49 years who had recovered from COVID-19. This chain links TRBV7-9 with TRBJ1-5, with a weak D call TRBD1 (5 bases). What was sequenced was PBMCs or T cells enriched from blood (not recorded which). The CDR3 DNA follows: TGTGCCAGCAGCCCCCAGTCGGGGGTTCAGCCCCAGCATTTT. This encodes CASSPQSGVQPQHF.